Below are 25 T cell receptor beta chains sequenced from a single sample in a study of blood T cell repertoires in COVID-19. Method: immunoSEQ multiplex PCR; TCRdb's copy keeps in-frame clones and lacks some. The table has 110,000 to 150,000 clones, 85% seen once. The material sequenced was peripheral blood. The receptors shown here come from a man aged 45 to 65 with acute or convalescent COVID-19.

The chain is built from TRBV9 and TRBJ1-4; no definite D call. With 2 bases removed from V and 2 bases from J, the gap between germline ends came to 16 bases. Germline V gene sequence: CDR1 SGDLS, CDR2 YYNGEE. This CDR3 is built from 17 residues. This chain's CDR3 is CASSVGSAGITNEKLFF. The CDR3 bases are TGTGCCAGCAGCGTCGGTTCAGCGGGTATCACTAATGAAAAACTGTTTTTT.

The chain joins TRBV5-1 to TRBJ2-7; D gene uncertain. The V gene lost 2 bases and the J gene lost 0 bases, with 12 bases spanning the gap. Germline-derived CDR1 and CDR2 are SGHRS and YFSETQ. CDR3 length: 15 amino acids. The CDR3 loop reads CASSFLPASSYEQYF. Here the CDR3 DNA reads TGCGCCAGCAGCTTTCTCCCCGCGAGCTCCTACGAGCAGTACTTC. Full variable domain (outside the CDR3, taken from reference TRBV5-1 and TRBJ2-7): KAGVTQTPRYLIKTRGQQVTLSCSPISGHRSVSWYQQTPGQGLQFLFEYFSETQRNKGNFPGRFSGRQFSNSRSEMNVSTLELGDSALYLCASSFLPASSYEQYFGPGTRLTVT.

The chain recombines TRBV5-6 with TRBJ1-3; 8 bases agree with TRBD1. Per the germline V gene, CDR1 is SGHDT and CDR2 is YYEEEE. CDR3 length equals 15 residues. Trimming at V came to 3 bases and at J to 0 bases, leaving 2 bases not matched to a gene. This CDR3 reads CASSYTGGSGNTIYF. CDR3 DNA sequence: TGTGCCAGCAGCTATACAGGGGGCTCTGGAAACACCATATATTTT.

The gene calls are TRBV4-1 and TRBJ1-1; the D gene is possibly TRBD1 (6 bases). Germline-derived CDR1 and CDR2 are MGHRA and YSYEKL. This CDR3 is 14 amino acids long. V was cut by 8 bases and J by 5 bases, with 18 bases left in between. The CDR3 DNA reads TGCGCCAGCGGCCGATCGGACAGTCAAACTGAAGCTTTCTTT. Protein sequence: CASGRSDSQTEAFF.

The chain joins TRBV18 to TRBJ1-5, with 7 bases lining up with TRBD1. CDR3 length: 15 amino acids. The junction had 2 bases not matched to a gene; V was cut back by 0 bases and J by 3 bases. From germline, CDR1 is KGHSH and CDR2 LQKENI. The CDR3 loop reads CASSPPGTVNQPQHF. CDR3 DNA sequence: TGTGCCAGCTCACCACCGGGGACAGTCAATCAGCCCCAGCATTTT.

J is TRBJ1-2 and V is TRBV6-5; no clear D gene. Germline CDR1 is MNHEY and CDR2 is SVGAGI. This CDR3 contains 13 residues. With 0 bases removed from V and 11 bases from J, the gap between germline ends came to 13 bases. DNA for the CDR3: TGTGCCAGCAGTTACTCGGGGAGGCCGGCTTACACCTTC. This codes for CASSYSGRPAYTF.

This chain uses TRBV7-6 with TRBJ2-5; 14 bases are a match to TRBD2. V shed 5 bases, J shed 5 bases, and the junction held 13 bases outside the gene matches. The CDR3 totals 18 residues. Germline V gene lookup returns CDR1 SGHVS and CDR2 FNYEAQ. The DNA of the CDR3 is TGTGCCAGCAGCATATGGACTAGCGGGAGGATGGGCAAGGAGACCCAGTACTTC. Encoded protein: CASSIWTSGRMGKETQYF. The complete variable domain, with remaining parts taken from reference TRBV7-6 and TRBJ2-5, reads GAGVSQSPRYKVTKRGQDVALRCDPISGHVSLYWYRQALGQGPEFLTYFNYEAQQDKSGLPNDRFSAERPEGSISTLTIQRTEQRDSAMYRCASSIWTSGRMGKETQYFGPGTRLLVL.

The chain employs TRBV9 and TRBJ2-3, with 8 bases matching TRBD2. Germline loops: CDR1 SGDLS, CDR2 YYNGEE. After removal of 0 bases from V and 5 bases from J, the junction contained 5 bases not matched to a gene. The CDR3 is 15 amino acids. CDR3 sequence: CASSVVQAGVDTQYF. CDR3 nucleotide sequence: TGTGCCAGCAGCGTAGTACAAGCGGGGGTAGATACGCAGTATTTT.

The chain combines TRBV5-1 with TRBJ2-7, with 9 bases matching TRBD1. CDR1 and CDR2 from the germline V gene are SGHRS and YFSETQ. V trimming: 6 bases; J trimming: 5 bases; junction bases outside the gene matches: 12. The CDR3 spans 15 residues. The CDR3 loop reads CASNLRGQGVNEQYF. CDR3 coding DNA: TGCGCCAGCAACCTACGGGGACAGGGAGTAAACGAGCAGTACTTC.

The rearrangement links TRBV4-1 to TRBJ1-5; 8 positions match TRBD1. J lost 6 bases, V lost 3 bases, and 7 bases had no gene match. Germline V gene lookup returns CDR1 MGHRA and CDR2 YSYEKL. The CDR3 consists of 15 residues. DNA of the CDR3: TGCGCCAGCAGCCACGAGACAGGGGAGGGTCAGCCCCAGCATTTT. It codes for CASSHETGEGQPQHF.

The chain recombines TRBV12-1 with TRBJ2-7; TRBD2 was called by the table and not checked on the DNA. TRBV12-1 is reported as a pseudogene. The CDR3 contains 13 residues. In DNA, the CDR3 is TGTGCCAGCACGACGGTTAGGAGGGGCGAGCAGTACTTC. Residues: CASTTVRRGEQYF.

CDR3 protein: CASSPQGAAGNTIYF. DNA for the CDR3: TGTGCCAGCAGTCCACAGGGGGCGGCTGGAAACACCATATATTTT. The chain joins TRBV6-6 to TRBJ1-3; 9 nucleotides line up with TRBD1. Germline V lookup: CDR1 MNHNY, CDR2 SVGAGI (reference sequence). J lost 2 bases, V lost 5 bases, and 4 bases had no gene match. This CDR3 is 15 amino acids long.

The chain recombines TRBV2 with TRBJ2-7; 9 bases are shared with TRBD1. This CDR3 is 16 amino acids long. Germline CDR1 SNHLY, CDR2 FYNNEI. V lost 3 bases and J lost 6; bases outside the gene matches: 12. This CDR3 is CASSDPVQGAFSEQYF. The DNA for the CDR3 is TGTGCCAGCAGTGACCCAGTACAGGGGGCATTCTCCGAGCAGTACTTC. Based on the CDR3 plus reference TRBV2 and TRBJ2-7, the full variable domain is EPEVTQTPSHQVTQMGQEVILRCVPISNHLYFYWYRQILGQKVEFLVSFYNNEISEKSEIFDDQFSVERPDGSNFTLKIRSTKLEDSAMYFCASSDPVQGAFSEQYFGPGTRLTVT.

This clone was counted only a few times. The rearrangement uses TRBV6-2 or TRBV6-3 and TRBJ2-5; 11 positions match TRBD1. The germline V gene has CDR1 MNHEY and CDR2 SVGEGT. After removal of 6 bases from V and 5 bases from J, the junction contained 11 bases not matched to a gene. The length of the CDR3 is 16 residues. CDR3 amino acids: CASSPTRTGGSETQYF. In nucleotides, the CDR3 is TGTGCCAGCAGCCCTACCAGGACAGGGGGCTCGGAGACCCAGTACTTC.

The chain recombines TRBV3-1 (or the pseudogene TRBV3-2) with TRBJ1-4; no clear D gene. The CDR3 length is 16 residues. Trimming pared 1 base from V and 0 bases from J, leaving 9 bases between. CDR1 LGHDT and CDR2 YNNKEL come from the germline V gene (reference sequence). The CDR3 reads CASSQGGGATNEKLFF. The CDR3, as DNA: TGTGCCAGCAGCCAAGGAGGAGGAGCAACTAATGAAAAACTGTTTTTT.

The chain carries TRBV9 and TRBJ1-5; 10 bases fit TRBD1. This CDR3 region has 18 residues. The ends lost 4 bases at V and 0 bases at J; junction bases unmatched: 10. Germline assignment: CDR1 SGDLS and CDR2 YYNGEE. CDR3 protein: CASSPRTGGTYSNQPQHF. The CDR3 DNA is TGTGCCAGCAGCCCCCGGACAGGGGGAACCTATAGCAATCAGCCCCAGCATTTT.

This chain connects TRBV14 to TRBJ2-1; 11 bases agree with TRBD1. V trimming: 0 bases; J trimming: 3 bases; junction bases outside the gene matches: 4. This CDR3 region has 17 residues. Germline V CDR1 and CDR2: SGHDN, FVKESK. CDR3 nucleotides: TGTGCCAGCAGCCAAGATTGGGACAGGGGGGTCTACAATGAGCAGTTCTTC. Translation gives CASSQDWDRGVYNEQFF.

This chain links TRBV4-1 with TRBJ1-6, with D unresolved. The germline CDR1 and CDR2 sequences are MGHRA and YSYEKL. CDR3 length: 13 residues. Trimming pared 4 bases from V and 8 bases from J, leaving 9 bases between. CDR3 amino acids: CASSPGGYSPLHF. Here the CDR3 DNA reads TGCGCCAGCAGCCCGGGAGGGTATTCACCCCTCCACTTT.

The CDR3 bases are TGTGCCAGCATGAGGGGGCAGGGAGAGACCCAGTACTTC. It specifies CASMRGQGETQYF. The gene calls are TRBV9 and TRBJ2-5; 7 bases line up with TRBD1. Germline V CDR1 and CDR2: SGDLS, YYNGEE. CDR3 length equals 13 residues. The V segment lost 6 bases and the J segment 4 bases; nucleotides outside the gene matches: 6.

This clone showed up just once. This chain connects TRBV7-9 to TRBJ1-6; 7 positions match TRBD1. Looked up from germline, CDR1 is SEHNR and CDR2 is FQNEAQ (reference sequence). This CDR3 contains 16 residues. J gave up 7 bases and V 5 bases, and 11 bases lay outside the gene matches. CDR3 bases: TGTGCCAGCAGCCCGACAGGGACCCTTCGGAATTCACCCCTCCACTTT. This translates into CASSPTGTLRNSPLHF.

In this sample, this clone turned up a few times. CDR3 sequence reads: CASSQPTGLGNQPQHF. CDR3 nucleotides: TGCGCCAGCAGCCAACCTACAGGGTTGGGCAATCAGCCCCAGCATTTT. The genes are TRBV4-1 and TRBJ1-5, with D tentatively TRBD1 (6 bases). The CDR3 loop spans 16 amino acids. V lost 2 bases and J lost 2, with 13 bases in between. The germline CDR1 and CDR2 sequences are MGHRA and YSYEKL.

The chain uses TRBV13 and TRBJ2-1, with D possibly matching TRBD2 (6 bases). The length of the CDR3 is 15 residues. CDR1 is PRHDT and CDR2 is FYEKMQ in the germline V gene (reference sequence). V dropped 7 bases and J dropped 3 bases, with 16 bases sitting between them. The CDR3 nucleotides are TGTGCCAGCACCCAATTCGTGACTAGCTACAATGAGCAGTTCTTC. As protein: CASTQFVTSYNEQFF.

This clone was counted a single time. The genes are TRBV2 and TRBJ2-1; a weak D match, TRBD2 (5 bases). Germline V gene lookup returns CDR1 SNHLY and CDR2 FYNNEI. Trimming shortened V by 3 bases and J by 4 bases, and 10 bases separated the two germline ends. This CDR3 comprises 14 residues. The CDR3 region has the DNA TGTGCCAGCAGTGATACTAGAAAATACAATGAGCAGTTCTTC. Residues: CASSDTRKYNEQFF.

Concerning this clone itself: A read error may produce the germline difference seen at one junction end. In the same sample, other DNA sequences code for this CDR3. The gene calls are TRBV30 and TRBJ1-5; D is possibly TRBD1 (5 bases). This CDR3 is built from 15 residues. Germline values: CDR1 GTSNPN, CDR2 SVGIG (reference sequence). The CDR3 nucleotides read TGCGCCTGGAGTCCCCGGGAGGGGAGCGATCAGCCCCAGCATTTT. Translating it yields CAWSPREGSDQPQHF.

J is TRBJ2-7 and V is TRBV28; 9 positions match TRBD1. CDR3 size: 14 residues. V lost 8 bases and J lost 3; bases outside the gene matches: 8. Germline-derived CDR1 and CDR2 are MDHEN and SYDVKM. Here the CDR3 DNA reads TGTGCCAGCCACCCCGGGACAGGGATCTACGAGCAGTACTTC. Encoded protein: CASHPGTGIYEQYF. The full variable domain, its missing parts supplied by reference TRBV28 and TRBJ2-7, is DVKVTQSSRYLVKRTGEKVFLECVQDMDHENMFWYRQDPGLGLRLIYFSYDVKMKEKGDIPEGYSVSREKKERFSLILESASTNQTSMYLCASHPGTGIYEQYFGPGTRLTVT.